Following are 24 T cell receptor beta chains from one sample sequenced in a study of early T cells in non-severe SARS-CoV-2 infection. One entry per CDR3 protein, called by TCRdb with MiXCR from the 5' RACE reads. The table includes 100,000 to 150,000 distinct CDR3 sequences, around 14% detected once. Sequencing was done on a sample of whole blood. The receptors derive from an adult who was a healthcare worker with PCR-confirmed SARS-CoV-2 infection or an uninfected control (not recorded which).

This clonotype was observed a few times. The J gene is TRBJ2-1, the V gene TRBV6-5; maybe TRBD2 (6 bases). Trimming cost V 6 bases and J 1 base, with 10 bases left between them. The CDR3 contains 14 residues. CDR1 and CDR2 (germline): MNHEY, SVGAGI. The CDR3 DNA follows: TGTGCCAGCAGACCGGCGGGGTCCTACAATGAGCAGTTCTTC. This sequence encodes CASRPAGSYNEQFF.

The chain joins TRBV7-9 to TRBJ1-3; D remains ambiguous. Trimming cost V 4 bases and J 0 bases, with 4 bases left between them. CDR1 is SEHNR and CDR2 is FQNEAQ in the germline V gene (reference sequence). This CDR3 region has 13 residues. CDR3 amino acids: CASSSNSGNTIYF. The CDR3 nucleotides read TGTGCCAGCAGCTCTAACTCTGGAAACACCATATATTTT.

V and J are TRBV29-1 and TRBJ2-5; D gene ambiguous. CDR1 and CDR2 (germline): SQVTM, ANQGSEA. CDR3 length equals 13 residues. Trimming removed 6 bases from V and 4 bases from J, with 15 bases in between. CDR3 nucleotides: TGCAGCGTCCAACTCCAAAGGCGAGAGACCCAGTACTTC. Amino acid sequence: CSVQLQRRETQYF. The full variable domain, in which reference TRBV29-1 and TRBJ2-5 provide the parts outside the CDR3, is SAVISQKPSRDICQRGTSLTIQCQVDSQVTMMFWYRQQPGQSLTLIATANQGSEATYESGFVIDKFPISRPNLTFSTLTVSNMSPEDSSIYLCSVQLQRRETQYFGPGTRLLVL.

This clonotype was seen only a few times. The CDR3 DNA sequence: TGTGCCAGCAGACGGGACAGAAACTACGAGCAGTACTTC. Translation: CASRRDRNYEQYF. The V gene is TRBV7-2, the J gene TRBJ2-7, with TRBD1 matching over 7 bases. Germline trimming cut 6 bases from V and 3 bases from J; bases unmatched to any gene: 5. This CDR3 spans 13 amino acids. Per the germline V gene, CDR1 is SGHTA and CDR2 is FQGNSA.

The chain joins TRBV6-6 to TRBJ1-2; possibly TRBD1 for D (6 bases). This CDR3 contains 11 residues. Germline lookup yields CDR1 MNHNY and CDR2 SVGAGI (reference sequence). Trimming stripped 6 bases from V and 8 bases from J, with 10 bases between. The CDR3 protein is CASRGAVGYTF. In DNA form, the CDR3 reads TGTGCCAGCAGGGGGGCGGTAGGCTACACCTTC.

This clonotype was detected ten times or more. The CDR3 nucleotides read TGTGCCAGCAGTTTGGGACAGGGAGGCTCACCCCTCCACTTT. It translates to CASSLGQGGSPLHF. The rearrangement links TRBV12-3 or TRBV12-4 to TRBJ1-6, with 9 nucleotides matching TRBD1. With V trimmed by 3 bases and J by 10 bases, 4 bases remained unmatched. CDR3 length equals 14 residues.

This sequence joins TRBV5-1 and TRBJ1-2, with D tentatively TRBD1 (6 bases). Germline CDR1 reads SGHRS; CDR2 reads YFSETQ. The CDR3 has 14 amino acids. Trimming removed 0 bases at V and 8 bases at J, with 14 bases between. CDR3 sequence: CASSLEPGVRGYTF. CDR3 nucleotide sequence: TGCGCCAGCAGCTTGGAGCCAGGGGTGAGAGGCTACACCTTC.

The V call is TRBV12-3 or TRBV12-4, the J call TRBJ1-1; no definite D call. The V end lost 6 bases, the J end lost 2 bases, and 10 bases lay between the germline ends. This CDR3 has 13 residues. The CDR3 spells CASSLLRNTEAFF. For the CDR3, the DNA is TGTGCCAGCAGCCTCCTACGTAACACTGAAGCTTTCTTT.

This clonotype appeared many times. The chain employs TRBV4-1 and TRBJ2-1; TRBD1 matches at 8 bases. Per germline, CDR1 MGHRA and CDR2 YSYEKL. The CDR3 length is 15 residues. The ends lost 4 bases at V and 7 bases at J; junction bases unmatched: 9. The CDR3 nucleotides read TGCGCCAGCAGCCTCTCCGGGACAGGCTTAAATGAGCAGTTCTTC. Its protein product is CASSLSGTGLNEQFF.

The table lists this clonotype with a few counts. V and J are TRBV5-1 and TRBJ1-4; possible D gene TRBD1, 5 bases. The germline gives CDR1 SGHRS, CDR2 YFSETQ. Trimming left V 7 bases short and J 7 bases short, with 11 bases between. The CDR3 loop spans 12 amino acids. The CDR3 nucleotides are TGCGCCAGCTCCGGGACGAGTGAAAAACTGTTTTTT. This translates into CASSGTSEKLFF.

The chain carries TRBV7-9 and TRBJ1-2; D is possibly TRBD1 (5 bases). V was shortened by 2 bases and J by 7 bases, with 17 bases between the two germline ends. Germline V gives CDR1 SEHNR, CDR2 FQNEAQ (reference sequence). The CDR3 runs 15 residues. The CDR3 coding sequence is TGTGCCAGCAGCTTAAGTCAGGGAGAGCTGACTGGCTACACCTTC. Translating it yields CASSLSQGELTGYTF.

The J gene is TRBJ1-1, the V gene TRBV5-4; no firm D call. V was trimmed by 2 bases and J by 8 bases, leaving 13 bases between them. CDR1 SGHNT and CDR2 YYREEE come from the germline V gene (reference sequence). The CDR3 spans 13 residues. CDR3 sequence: CASSFEGRWEAFF. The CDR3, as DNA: TGTGCCAGCAGCTTTGAAGGGAGATGGGAAGCTTTCTTT.

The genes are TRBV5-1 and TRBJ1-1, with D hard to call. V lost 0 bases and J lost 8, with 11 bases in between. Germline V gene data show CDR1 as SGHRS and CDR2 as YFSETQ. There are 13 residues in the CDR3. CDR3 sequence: CASSLVAEGEAFF. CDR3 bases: TGCGCCAGCAGCTTGGTGGCGGAAGGAGAAGCTTTCTTT.

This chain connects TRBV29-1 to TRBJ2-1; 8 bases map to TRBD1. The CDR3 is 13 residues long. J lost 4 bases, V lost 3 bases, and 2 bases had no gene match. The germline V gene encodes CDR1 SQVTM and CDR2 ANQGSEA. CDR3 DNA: TGCAGCGTTGACAGACAGGGGTACAATGAGCAGTTCTTC. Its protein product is CSVDRQGYNEQFF.

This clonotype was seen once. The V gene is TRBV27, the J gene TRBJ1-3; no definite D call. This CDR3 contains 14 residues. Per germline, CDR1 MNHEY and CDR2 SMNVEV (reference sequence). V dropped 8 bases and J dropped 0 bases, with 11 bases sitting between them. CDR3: CASRSDLSGNTIYF. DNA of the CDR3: TGTGCCAGCCGATCCGATCTCTCTGGAAACACCATATATTTT.

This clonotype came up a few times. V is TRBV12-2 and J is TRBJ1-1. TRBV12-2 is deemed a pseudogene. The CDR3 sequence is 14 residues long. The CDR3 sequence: CASRRTGNNTEAFF. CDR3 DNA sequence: TGTGCAAGTCGCCGGACGGGTAACAACACTGAAGCTTTCTTT.

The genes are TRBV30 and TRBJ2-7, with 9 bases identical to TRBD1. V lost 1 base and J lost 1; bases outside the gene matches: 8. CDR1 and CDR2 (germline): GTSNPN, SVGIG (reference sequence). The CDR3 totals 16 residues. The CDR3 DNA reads TGTGCCTGGAGTGCACCACAGGGGGCCGGTTCCTACGAGCAGTACTTC. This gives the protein CAWSAPQGAGSYEQYF.

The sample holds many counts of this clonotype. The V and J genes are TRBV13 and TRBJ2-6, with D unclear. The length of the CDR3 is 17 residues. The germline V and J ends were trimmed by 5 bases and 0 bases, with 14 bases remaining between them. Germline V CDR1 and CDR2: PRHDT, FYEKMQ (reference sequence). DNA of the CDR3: TGTGCCAGCAGCACTTACCCACGGAGCTCTGGGGCCAACGTCCTGACTTTC. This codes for CASSTYPRSSGANVLTF.

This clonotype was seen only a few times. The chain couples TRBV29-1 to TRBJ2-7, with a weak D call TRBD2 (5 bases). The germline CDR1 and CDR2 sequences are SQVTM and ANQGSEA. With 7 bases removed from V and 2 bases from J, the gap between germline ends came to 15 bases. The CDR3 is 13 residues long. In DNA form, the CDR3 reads TGCAGCGCTGGAGGCGTCTCGGCCTACGAGCAGTACTTC. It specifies CSAGGVSAYEQYF.

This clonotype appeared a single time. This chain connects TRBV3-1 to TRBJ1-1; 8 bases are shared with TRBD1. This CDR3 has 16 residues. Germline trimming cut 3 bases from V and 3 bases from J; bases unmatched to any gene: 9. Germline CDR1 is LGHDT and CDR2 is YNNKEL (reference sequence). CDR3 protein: CASSHGPGTGDTEAFF. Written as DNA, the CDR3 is TGTGCCAGCAGCCACGGCCCCGGGACAGGAGACACTGAAGCTTTCTTT.

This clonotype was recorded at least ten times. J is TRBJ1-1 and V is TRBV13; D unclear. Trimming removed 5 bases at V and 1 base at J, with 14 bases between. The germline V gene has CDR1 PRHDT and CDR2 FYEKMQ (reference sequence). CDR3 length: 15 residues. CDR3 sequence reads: CASSLSQYPNTEAFF. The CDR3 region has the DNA TGTGCCAGCAGCCTAAGCCAGTATCCGAACACTGAAGCTTTCTTT.

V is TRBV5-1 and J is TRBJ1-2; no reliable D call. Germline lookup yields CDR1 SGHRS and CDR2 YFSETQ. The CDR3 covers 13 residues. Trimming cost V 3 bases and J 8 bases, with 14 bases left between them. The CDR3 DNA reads TGCGCCAGCAGCTCCTGGACTCAGCCAGGCTACACCTTC. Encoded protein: CASSSWTQPGYTF. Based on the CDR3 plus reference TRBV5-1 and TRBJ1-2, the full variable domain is KAGVTQTPRYLIKTRGQQVTLSCSPISGHRSVSWYQQTPGQGLQFLFEYFSETQRNKGNFPGRFSGRQFSNSRSEMNVSTLELGDSALYLCASSSWTQPGYTFGSGTRLTVV.

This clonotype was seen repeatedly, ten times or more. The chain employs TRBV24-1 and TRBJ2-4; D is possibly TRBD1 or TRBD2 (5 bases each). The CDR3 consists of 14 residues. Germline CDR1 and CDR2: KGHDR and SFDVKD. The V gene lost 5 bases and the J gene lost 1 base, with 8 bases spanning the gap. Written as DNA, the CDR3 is TGTGCCACCAGTGCCTGGGACGCCAAAAACATTCAGTACTTC. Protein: CATSAWDAKNIQYF.

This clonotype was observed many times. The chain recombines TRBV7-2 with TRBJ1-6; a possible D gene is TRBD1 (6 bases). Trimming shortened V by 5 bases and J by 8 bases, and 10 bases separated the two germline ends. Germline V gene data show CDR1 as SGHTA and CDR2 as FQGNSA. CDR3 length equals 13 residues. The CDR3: CASSAYRDSPLHF. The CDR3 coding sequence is TGTGCCAGCAGCGCCTACAGGGATTCACCCCTCCACTTT.